Presented here are 9 T cell receptor beta chains from one specimen sequenced in a study of shared clonotypes between healthy human individuals. Selected positively for CCR7 and CD45RO-negative, naive CD8 cells excluded terminally differentiated effector memory CD45RA+ cells. Clones were read by immunoSEQ multiplex PCR, and TCRdb kept only the in-frame ones, dropping some. The repertoire holds nearly 2 million clones, with approximately 94% as singletons. The sample taken for sequencing was naive CD8+ T cells sorted from blood. These TCRs come from a man aged 18 to 35 in good health.

The chain is built from TRBV25-1 and TRBJ1-2; D unresolved. V lost 3 bases and J lost 4, with 12 bases in between. The germline V gene encodes CDR1 MGHDK and CDR2 SYGVNS. This CDR3 comprises 14 residues. The CDR3 region has the DNA TGTGCCAGCAGTGAGTTATCTGCCTTCTATGGCTACACCTTC. Translating gives CASSELSAFYGYTF.

This chain joins TRBV13 and TRBJ1-6; D is unclear. Germline loops: CDR1 PRHDT, CDR2 FYEKMQ (reference sequence). The CDR3 has 16 residues. V was pared by 0 bases and J by 8 bases, with 14 bases between. The CDR3 sequence is CASSLGHSFRDSPLHF. In DNA, the CDR3 is TGTGCCAGCAGCTTAGGACACTCTTTTAGGGATTCACCCCTCCACTTT. The full variable domain, with the rest looked up from reference TRBV13 and TRBJ1-6, is AAGVIQSPRHLIKEKRETATLKCYPIPRHDTVYWYQQGPGQDPQFLISFYEKMQSDKGSIPDRFSAQQFSDYHSELNMSSLELGDSALYFCASSLGHSFRDSPLHFGNGTRLTVT.

This clone was seen only once. The genes are TRBV5-1 and TRBJ2-3, with D possibly TRBD1 on 6 matching bases. Germline V gives CDR1 SGHRS, CDR2 YFSETQ. This CDR3 spans 18 amino acids. Trimming took off 2 bases at V and 4 bases at J, with 23 bases between the two ends. CDR3 coding DNA: TGCGCCAGCAGCTTCGCCCCGGGACAAATGGGTCCCCCAGATACGCAGTATTTT. It yields the protein CASSFAPGQMGPPDTQYF.

This rearrangement joins TRBV5-6 to TRBJ1-2; weak D call: TRBD1 (6 bases). V lost 3 bases, J lost 6 bases, and 24 bases lay in between. Germline V gene data show CDR1 as SGHDT and CDR2 as YYEEEE. CDR3 length: 17 amino acids. Here the CDR3 DNA reads TGTGCCAGCAGCTGGCCCGGGTGGCAGGGGTCTGGGCATGGCTACACCTTC. This sequence encodes CASSWPGWQGSGHGYTF.

The sample holds one count of this clone. The V call is TRBV6-1, the J call TRBJ1-2; possibly TRBD1 for D (5 bases). The germline V and J ends were trimmed by 2 bases and 5 bases, with 12 bases remaining between them. The CDR3 loop spans 14 amino acids. Germline values: CDR1 MNHNS, CDR2 SASEGT. The CDR3 protein is CASSESGIIYGYTF. CDR3 DNA: TGTGCCAGCAGTGAATCAGGGATTATATATGGCTACACCTTC.

This chain connects TRBV19 to TRBJ2-1; TRBD2 matches at 10 bases. The CDR3 is 14 residues long. Losses at the gene ends were 5 bases for V and 8 bases for J; bases not matched to a gene: 6. Germline V gives CDR1 LNHDA, CDR2 SQIVND (reference sequence). In nucleotides, the CDR3 is TGTGCCAGTAGTTTACTAGCGGGGATCTATGAGCAGTTCTTC. As protein: CASSLLAGIYEQFF. The full variable domain, in which reference TRBV19 and TRBJ2-1 provide the parts outside the CDR3, is DGGITQSPKYLFRKEGQNVTLSCEQNLNHDAMYWYRQDPGQGLRLIYYSQIVNDFQKGDIAEGYSVSREKKESFPLTVTSAQKNPTAFYLCASSLLAGIYEQFFGPGTRLTVL.

This sequence joins TRBV6-6 and TRBJ2-1, with 10 bases that match TRBD1. Germline V gene sequence: CDR1 MNHNY, CDR2 SVGAGI (reference sequence). This CDR3 region has 15 residues. The J segment lost 7 bases and the V segment lost 2 bases, leaving 5 bases of the junction unmatched. The CDR3 coding sequence is TGTGCCAGCAGTTACGGGACAGGGGATGGGAATGAGCAGTTCTTC. It codes for CASSYGTGDGNEQFF.

The chain employs TRBV5-1 and TRBJ2-5; 7 bases agree with TRBD2. Germline V CDR1 and CDR2: SGHRS, YFSETQ. V shed 3 bases, J shed 1 base, and the junction held 9 bases outside the gene matches. CDR3 length: 16 residues. The CDR3 here is CASSSSPQRGQETQYF. The CDR3 DNA reads TGCGCCAGCAGCTCGAGTCCCCAGCGGGGCCAAGAGACCCAGTACTTC.

This chain links TRBV15 with TRBJ2-2, with 7 bases aligning to TRBD2. The germline gives CDR1 LNHNV, CDR2 YYDKDF (reference sequence). J was trimmed by 1 base and V by 1 base; bases with no gene match: 6. The CDR3 has 17 residues. The CDR3 sequence: CATSRAPGGRNTGELFF. CDR3 sequence (DNA): TGTGCCACCAGCAGAGCTCCGGGGGGACGGAACACCGGGGAGCTGTTTTTT.